One T cell receptor (beta chain) is described in this entry. The antigen remains unidentified. Data came from immunoSEQ multiplex PCR; TCRdb stores just in-frame clones and leaves some out. This sample yields 140,000 or so clones, of which nearly 90% are seen a single time; 5% to 5.5% belongs to the top ten. These data are taken from a study of T cell responses to AZD1222 COVID-19 vaccine. The germline V gene has CDR1 LGHNA and CDR2 YSLEER. Unmatched junction bases numbered 11, after V lost 0 bases and J lost 1 base. CDR3 length: 19 amino acids. Study outcomes and limitations: Females outnumbered males among donors, who were mostly white British; clonal diversity was possibly underestimated. In the spike-specific TCR repertoire, nearly half reportedly target unmutated variant regions. Spike was spanned by vaccine-associated CD4 TCRs, which were dominant at 160-218 and 743-854.

The source material was peripheral blood, sampled 28 days after the second dose of the MenACWY control vaccine. The rearrangement links TRBV4-3 to TRBJ2-7; 11 nucleotides agree with TRBD2. The sequence came from an adult who received the MenACWY meningococcal vaccine as a control. In DNA, the CDR3 is TGCGCCAGCAGCCAAGAAATAGCGGGAGGGCCCTTATTTTCCTACGAGCAGTACTTC. It yields the protein CASSQEIAGGPLFSYEQYF.